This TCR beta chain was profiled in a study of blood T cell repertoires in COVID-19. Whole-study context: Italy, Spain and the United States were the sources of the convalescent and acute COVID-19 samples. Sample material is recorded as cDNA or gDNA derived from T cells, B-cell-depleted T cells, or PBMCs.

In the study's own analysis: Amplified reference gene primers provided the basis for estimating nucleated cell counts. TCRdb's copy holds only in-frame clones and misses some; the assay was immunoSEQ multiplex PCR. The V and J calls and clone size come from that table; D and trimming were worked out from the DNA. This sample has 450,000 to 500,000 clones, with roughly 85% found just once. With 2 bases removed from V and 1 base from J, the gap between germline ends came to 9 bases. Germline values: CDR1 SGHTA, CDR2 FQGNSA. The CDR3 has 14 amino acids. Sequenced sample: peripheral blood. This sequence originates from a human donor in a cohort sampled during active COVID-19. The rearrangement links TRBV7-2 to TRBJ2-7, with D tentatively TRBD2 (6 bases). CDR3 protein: CASSLNAGSYEQYF. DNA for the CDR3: TGTGCCAGCAGCTTAAACGCGGGATCCTACGAGCAGTACTTC.